This TCR beta chain originates from a study of OX40 agonist ivuxolimab in advanced cancers. Here immunoSEQ multiplex PCR was the method, and the copy in TCRdb shows in-frame clones only, minus some. The sample lists 73,000 or so clones; about 90% were seen once. The CDR3 spans 15 residues. Per germline, CDR1 LNHDA and CDR2 SQIVND (reference sequence). V lost 7 bases and J lost 0, with 15 bases in between. The gene calls are TRBV19 and TRBJ1-1; D uncertain. Material: CD4+ or CD8+ T cells sorted from blood, obtained in a trial of the OX40 agonist ivuxolimab. This clonotype was obtained from an adult with an advanced solid tumor such as melanoma, head and neck, liver or kidney cancer. CDR3 sequence (DNA): TGTGCCAGTACCCGACGGGCAGCCATGAACACTGAAGCTTTCTTT. Its protein product is CASTRRAAMNTEAFF.